This TCR beta chain was sequenced in a study of OX40 agonist ivuxolimab in advanced cancers. The wider study: Previous treatment with anti-PD-1, anti-PD-L1 or anti-CTLA-4 therapy was allowed; 40% had received some.

This clone was observed once. Method: immunoSEQ multiplex PCR; TCRdb's copy keeps in-frame clones and lacks some. The sample has 35,000 to 50,000 clones; approximately 90% are singletons. Blood got drawn at baseline, again on cycle 4 day 1, and then on cycle 7 day 1. The germline V gene encodes CDR1 MGHRA and CDR2 YSYEKL. J was trimmed by 3 bases and V by 3 bases; bases with no gene match: 17. This CDR3 has 18 residues. This sample comprised CD4+ or CD8+ T cells sorted from blood, obtained in a trial of the OX40 agonist ivuxolimab. The rearrangement uses TRBV4-1 and TRBJ2-7, with 7 bases matching TRBD1. The source of this sequence is an adult with an advanced solid tumor such as melanoma, head and neck, liver or kidney cancer. CDR3 in amino acids: CASSHSDFIGGASYEQYF. DNA of the CDR3: TGCGCCAGCAGCCACTCTGACTTCATAGGGGGCGCGAGCTACGAGCAGTACTTC.